This T cell receptor (beta chain) is drawn from a study of shared clonotypes between healthy human individuals. In the case of this clone: Its target is unknown.

The study, taken as a whole, reports: The four-donor shared clonotypes exceeded non-shared clonotypes in generation probability, with non-shared ones scoring lower.

The CDR3 loop spans 15 amino acids. V was cut by 1 base and J by 5 bases, with 14 bases left in between. Germline loops: CDR1 SEHNR, CDR2 FQNEAQ (reference sequence). Sequencing used immunoSEQ multiplex PCR; TCRdb keeps in-frame clones, though not all of them. The sample consists of about 100,000 clones, approximately 65% of them appearing once. The rearrangement links TRBV7-9 to TRBJ2-5, with no clear D. This receptor was identified in a woman aged 25 to 39 in good health. Input material: memory CD8+ T cells sorted from blood. This sample's subset: CD45RO+ cells pooled with CCR7-negative TemRA cells. The CDR3 sequence: CASSLVSHPVETQYF. CDR3 sequence (DNA): TGTGCCAGCAGCTTAGTGTCTCACCCGGTGGAGACCCAGTACTTC.